This TCR beta chain was sequenced for a study of blood T cell repertoires in COVID-19. Study context: Donors in the United States, Italy and Spain gave samples during acute or convalescent COVID-19. T cells, B-cell-depleted T cells, or PBMCs supplied cDNA or gDNA.

The CDR3 loop spans 13 amino acids. Germline assignment: CDR1 MNHEY and CDR2 SVGAGI. Trimming left V 9 bases short and J 4 bases short, with 15 bases between. Authors' analysis steps: Counts of nucleated cells, estimated from reference gene primer amplification, were obtained. Produced via immunoSEQ multiplex PCR; TCRdb's table is partial and in-frame only. V, J and clone size are taken as reported in that table, and D and trimming were inferred from the DNA itself. Seen here are approximately 100,000 clones, around 84% observed once, and the top ten hold around 15%. Material for sequencing was peripheral blood. The origin of this receptor is a woman aged 55-70 years with acute or convalescent COVID-19. J is TRBJ1-2 and V is TRBV6-5; a weak D match, TRBD1 (5 bases). CDR3 sequence reads: CASRNRLFYGYTF. For the CDR3, the DNA is TGTGCCAGTCGAAACAGGCTCTTCTATGGCTACACCTTC.